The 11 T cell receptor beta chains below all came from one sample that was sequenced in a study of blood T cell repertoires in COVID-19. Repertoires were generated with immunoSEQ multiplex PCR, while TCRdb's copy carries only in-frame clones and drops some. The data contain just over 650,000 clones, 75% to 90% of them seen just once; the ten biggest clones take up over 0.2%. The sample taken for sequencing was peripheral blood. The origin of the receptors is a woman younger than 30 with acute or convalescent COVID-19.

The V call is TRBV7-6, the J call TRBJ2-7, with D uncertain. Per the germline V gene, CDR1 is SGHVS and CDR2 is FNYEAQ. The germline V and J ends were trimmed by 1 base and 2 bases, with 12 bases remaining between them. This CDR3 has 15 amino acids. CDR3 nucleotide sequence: TGTGCCAGCAGCTTAGAAGCCTCGAGCGCCTACGAGCAGTACTTC. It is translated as CASSLEASSAYEQYF.

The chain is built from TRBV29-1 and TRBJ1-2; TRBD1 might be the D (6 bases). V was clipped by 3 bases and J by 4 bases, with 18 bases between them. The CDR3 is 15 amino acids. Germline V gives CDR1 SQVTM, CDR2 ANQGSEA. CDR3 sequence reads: CSVDESRTAPYGYTF. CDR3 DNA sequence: TGCAGCGTTGACGAAAGCAGGACAGCCCCCTATGGCTACACCTTC.

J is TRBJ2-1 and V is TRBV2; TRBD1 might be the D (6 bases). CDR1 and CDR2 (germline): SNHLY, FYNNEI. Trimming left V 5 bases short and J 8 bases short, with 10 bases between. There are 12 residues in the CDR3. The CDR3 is CASSPRGDEQFF. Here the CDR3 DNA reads TGTGCCAGCAGTCCCAGGGGTGATGAGCAGTTCTTC.

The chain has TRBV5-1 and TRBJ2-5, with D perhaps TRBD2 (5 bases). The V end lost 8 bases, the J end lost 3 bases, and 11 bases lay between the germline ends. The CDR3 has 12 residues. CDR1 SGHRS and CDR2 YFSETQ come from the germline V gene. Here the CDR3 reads CASNDGEETQYF. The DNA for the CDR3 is TGCGCCAGTAACGACGGGGAAGAGACCCAGTACTTC.

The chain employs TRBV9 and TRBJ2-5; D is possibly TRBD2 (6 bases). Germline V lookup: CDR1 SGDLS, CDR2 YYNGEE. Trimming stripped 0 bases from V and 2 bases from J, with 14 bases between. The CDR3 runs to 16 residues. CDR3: CASSVDSPGVQETQYF. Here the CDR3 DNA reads TGTGCCAGCAGCGTAGACTCTCCGGGGGTTCAAGAGACCCAGTACTTC.

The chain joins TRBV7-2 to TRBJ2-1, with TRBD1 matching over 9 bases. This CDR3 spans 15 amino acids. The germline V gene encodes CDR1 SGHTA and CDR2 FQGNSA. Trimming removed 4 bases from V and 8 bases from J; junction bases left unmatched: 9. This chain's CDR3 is CASSSTGTGSHEQFF. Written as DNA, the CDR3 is TGTGCCAGCAGCTCAACCGGGACAGGGTCGCATGAGCAGTTCTTC.

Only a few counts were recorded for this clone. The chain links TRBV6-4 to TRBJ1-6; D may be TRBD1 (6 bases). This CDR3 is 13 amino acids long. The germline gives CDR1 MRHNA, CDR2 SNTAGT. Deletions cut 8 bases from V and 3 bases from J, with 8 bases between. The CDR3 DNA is TGTGCCAGCCGGGACAACTATAATTCACCCCTCCACTTT. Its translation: CASRDNYNSPLHF.

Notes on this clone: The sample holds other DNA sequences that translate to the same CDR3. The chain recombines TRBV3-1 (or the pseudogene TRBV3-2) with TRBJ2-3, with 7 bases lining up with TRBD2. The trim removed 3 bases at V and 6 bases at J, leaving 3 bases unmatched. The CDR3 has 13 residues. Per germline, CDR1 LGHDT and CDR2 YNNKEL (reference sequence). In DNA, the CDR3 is TGTGCCAGCAGCCAGCGGGGGACGGATACGCAGTATTTT. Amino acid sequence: CASSQRGTDTQYF.

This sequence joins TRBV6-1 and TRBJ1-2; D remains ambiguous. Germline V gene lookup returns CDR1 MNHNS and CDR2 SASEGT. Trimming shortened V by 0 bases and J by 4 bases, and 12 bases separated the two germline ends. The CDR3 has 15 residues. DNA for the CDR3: TGTGCCAGCAGTGAAGCGGCGCTAGGTCTCTATGGCTACACCTTC. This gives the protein CASSEAALGLYGYTF.

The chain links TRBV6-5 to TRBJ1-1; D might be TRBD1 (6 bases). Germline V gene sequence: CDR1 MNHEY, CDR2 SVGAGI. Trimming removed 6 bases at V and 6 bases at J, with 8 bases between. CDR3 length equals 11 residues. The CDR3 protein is CASRKGAEAFF. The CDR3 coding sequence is TGTGCCAGCAGAAAGGGGGCTGAAGCTTTCTTT.

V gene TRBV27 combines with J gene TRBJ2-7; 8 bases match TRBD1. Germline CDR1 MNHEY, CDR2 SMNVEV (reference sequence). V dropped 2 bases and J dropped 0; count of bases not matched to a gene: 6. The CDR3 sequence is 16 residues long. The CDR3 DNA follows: TGTGCCAGCAGTTTAAAATCAGGGGGCGACTCCTACGAGCAGTACTTC. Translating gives CASSLKSGGDSYEQYF.